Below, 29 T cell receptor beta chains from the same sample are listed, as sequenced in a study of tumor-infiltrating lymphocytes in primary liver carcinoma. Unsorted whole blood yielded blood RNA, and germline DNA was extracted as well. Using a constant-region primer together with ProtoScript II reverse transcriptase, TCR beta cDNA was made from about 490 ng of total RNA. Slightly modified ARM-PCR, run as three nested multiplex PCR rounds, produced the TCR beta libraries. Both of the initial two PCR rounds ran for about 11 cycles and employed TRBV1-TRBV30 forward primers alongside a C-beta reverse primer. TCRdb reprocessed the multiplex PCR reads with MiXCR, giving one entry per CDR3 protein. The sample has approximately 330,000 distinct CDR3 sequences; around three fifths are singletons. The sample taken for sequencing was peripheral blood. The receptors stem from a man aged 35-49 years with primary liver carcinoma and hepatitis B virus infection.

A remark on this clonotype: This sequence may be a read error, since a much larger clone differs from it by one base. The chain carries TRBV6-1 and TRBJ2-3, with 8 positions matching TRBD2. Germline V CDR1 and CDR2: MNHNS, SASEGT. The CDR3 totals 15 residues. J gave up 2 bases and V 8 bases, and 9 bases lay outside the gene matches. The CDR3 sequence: CASGHSSGHTDTQYF. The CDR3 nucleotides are TGTGCCAGCGGCCATTCTAGCGGGCACACAGATACGCAGTATTTT.

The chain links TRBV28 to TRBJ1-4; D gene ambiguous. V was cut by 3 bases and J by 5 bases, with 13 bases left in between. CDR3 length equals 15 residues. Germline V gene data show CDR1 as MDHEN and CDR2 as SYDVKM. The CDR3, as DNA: TGTGCCAGCAGTTTCGAGGACGCGGGAAATGAAAAACTGTTTTTT. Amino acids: CASSFEDAGNEKLFF.

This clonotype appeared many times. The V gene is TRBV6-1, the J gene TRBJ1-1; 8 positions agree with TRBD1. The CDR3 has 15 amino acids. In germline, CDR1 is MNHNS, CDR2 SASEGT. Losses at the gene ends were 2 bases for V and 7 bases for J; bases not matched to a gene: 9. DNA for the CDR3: TGTGCCAGCAGTGAATGGGGACAGGAGAAGGGTGAAGCTTTCTTT. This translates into CASSEWGQEKGEAFF.

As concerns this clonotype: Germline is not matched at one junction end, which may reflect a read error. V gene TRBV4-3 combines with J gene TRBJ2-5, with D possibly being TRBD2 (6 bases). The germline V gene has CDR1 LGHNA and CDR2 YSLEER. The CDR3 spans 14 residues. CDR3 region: CASSQDLLREIQYF. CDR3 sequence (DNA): TGCGCCAGCAGCCAAGATCTGCTCCGGGAGATCCAGTACTTC.

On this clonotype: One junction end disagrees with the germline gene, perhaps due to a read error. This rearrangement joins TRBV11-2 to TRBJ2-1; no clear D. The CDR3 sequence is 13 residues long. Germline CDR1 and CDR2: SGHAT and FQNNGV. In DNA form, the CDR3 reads TGTGTCAGCAGCTTGGTGATCAGCAATGAACAGTTCTTC. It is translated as CVSSLVISNEQFF.

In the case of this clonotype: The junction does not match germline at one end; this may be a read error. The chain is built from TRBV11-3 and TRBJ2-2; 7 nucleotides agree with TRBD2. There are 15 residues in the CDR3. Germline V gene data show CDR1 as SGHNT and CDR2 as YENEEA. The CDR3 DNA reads TGTGCAAGCAGCTTTGGCGGGAGTGGCACCGGGGAGCTGTTGTTT. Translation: CASSFGGSGTGELLF.

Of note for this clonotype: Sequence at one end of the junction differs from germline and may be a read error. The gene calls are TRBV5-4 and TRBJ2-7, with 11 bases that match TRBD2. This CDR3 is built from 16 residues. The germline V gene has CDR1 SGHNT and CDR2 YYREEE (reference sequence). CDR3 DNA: TGTACCAGCAGCTCAGGGACTAGCGGAAACCTCTACGAGCAGTACTTC. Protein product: CTSSSGTSGNLYEQYF.

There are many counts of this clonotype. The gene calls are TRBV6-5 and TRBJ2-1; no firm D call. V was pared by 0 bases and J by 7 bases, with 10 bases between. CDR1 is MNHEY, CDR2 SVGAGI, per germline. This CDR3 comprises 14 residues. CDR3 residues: CASSYSDPGNEQFF. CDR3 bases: TGTGCCAGCAGTTACTCCGACCCCGGAAATGAGCAGTTCTTC.

As DNA, the CDR3 is TGTGCCAGCACCCCGACAGGGTTGAGCTATGGCTACACCTTC. Translation: CASTPTGLSYGYTF. The chain has TRBV12-3 or TRBV12-4 and TRBJ1-2, with 7 nucleotides matching TRBD1. The CDR3 runs 14 residues. V was pared by 7 bases and J by 4 bases, with 9 bases of the junction left unmatched.

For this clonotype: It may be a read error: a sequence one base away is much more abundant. For the CDR3, the DNA is TGTGCCAGCGGCCCCGCAGCCGTTAGCTCCTACAATGAGCAGTTCTTC. Residues: CASGPAAVSSYNEQFF. The gene calls are TRBV13 and TRBJ2-1; D gene unclear. Looked up from germline, CDR1 is PRHDT and CDR2 is FYEKMQ (reference sequence). V lost 8 bases and J 0 bases, leaving 17 bases between the germline ends. CDR3 length equals 16 residues.

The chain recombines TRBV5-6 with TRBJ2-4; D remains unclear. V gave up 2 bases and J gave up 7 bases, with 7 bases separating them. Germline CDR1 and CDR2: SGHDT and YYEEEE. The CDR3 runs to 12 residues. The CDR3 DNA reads TGTGCCAGCAGCTTAATCGCGAACATTCAGTACTTC. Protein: CASSLIANIQYF.

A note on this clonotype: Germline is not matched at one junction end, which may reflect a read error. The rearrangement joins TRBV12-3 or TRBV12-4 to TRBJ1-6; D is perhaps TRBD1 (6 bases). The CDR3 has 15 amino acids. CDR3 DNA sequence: TGTGCCAGAAGTTTACGGGGGGCGCGGAATTCACCCCTCCACTTC. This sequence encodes CARSLRGARNSPLHF.

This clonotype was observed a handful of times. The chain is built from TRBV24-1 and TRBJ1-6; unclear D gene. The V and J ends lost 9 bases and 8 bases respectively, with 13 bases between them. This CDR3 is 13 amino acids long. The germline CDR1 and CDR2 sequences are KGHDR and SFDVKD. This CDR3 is CATQLGADSPLHF. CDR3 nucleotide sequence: TGTGCCACCCAACTGGGAGCCGATTCACCCCTCCACTTT.

The CDR3 DNA is TGTGCCAGCAGCCCCCAGGGGGCGAAAGCTTACGAGCAGTACTTC. This gives the protein CASSPQGAKAYEQYF. The chain recombines TRBV7-9 with TRBJ2-7, with 8 bases that match TRBD1. V lost 5 bases and J lost 4; bases outside the gene matches: 10. This CDR3 contains 15 residues. Germline values: CDR1 SEHNR, CDR2 FQNEAQ (reference sequence).

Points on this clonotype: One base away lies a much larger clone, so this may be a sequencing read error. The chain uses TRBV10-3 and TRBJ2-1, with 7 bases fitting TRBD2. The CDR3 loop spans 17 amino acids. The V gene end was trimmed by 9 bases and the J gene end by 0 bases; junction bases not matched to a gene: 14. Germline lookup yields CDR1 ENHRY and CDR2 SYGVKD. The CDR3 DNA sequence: TGTGCCATAGCGGGATTGGAAGAGGGCAGCTCCTACAATGAGCAGTTCTTC. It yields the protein CAIAGLEEGSSYNEQFF.

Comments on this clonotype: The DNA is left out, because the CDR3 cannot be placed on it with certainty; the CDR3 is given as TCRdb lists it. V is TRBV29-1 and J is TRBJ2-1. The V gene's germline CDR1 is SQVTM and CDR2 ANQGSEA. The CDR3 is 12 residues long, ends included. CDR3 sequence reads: CSVGLGNSEEFF.

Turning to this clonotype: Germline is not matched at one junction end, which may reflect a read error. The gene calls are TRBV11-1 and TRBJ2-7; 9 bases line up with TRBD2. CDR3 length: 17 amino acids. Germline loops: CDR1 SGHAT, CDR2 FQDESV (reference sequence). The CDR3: CANSLEGLAGSSYEQYF. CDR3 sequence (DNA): TGTGCCAACAGCTTAGAGGGGCTAGCGGGGAGCTCCTACGAGCAGTACTTC. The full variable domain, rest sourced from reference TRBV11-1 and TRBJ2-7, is EAEVAQSPRYKITEKSQAVAFWCDPISGHATLYWYRQILGQGPELLVQFQDESVVDDSQLPKDRFSAERLKGVDSTLKIQPAELGDSAMYLCANSLEGLAGSSYEQYFGPGTRLTVT.

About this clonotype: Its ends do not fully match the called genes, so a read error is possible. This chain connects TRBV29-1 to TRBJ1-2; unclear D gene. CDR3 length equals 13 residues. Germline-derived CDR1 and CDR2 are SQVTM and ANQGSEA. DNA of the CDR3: TGTAGCGTTGAGTTCGCACTCTCCTATGACTACACCTTC. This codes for CSVEFALSYDYTF.

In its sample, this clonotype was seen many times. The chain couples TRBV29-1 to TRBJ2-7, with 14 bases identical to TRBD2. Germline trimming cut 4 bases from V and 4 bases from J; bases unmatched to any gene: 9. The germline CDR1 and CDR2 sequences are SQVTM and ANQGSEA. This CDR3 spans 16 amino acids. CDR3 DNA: TGCAGCGTTGGGGACCCCGGACTAGCGGGAGGTTACGAGCAGTACTTC. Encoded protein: CSVGDPGLAGGYEQYF.

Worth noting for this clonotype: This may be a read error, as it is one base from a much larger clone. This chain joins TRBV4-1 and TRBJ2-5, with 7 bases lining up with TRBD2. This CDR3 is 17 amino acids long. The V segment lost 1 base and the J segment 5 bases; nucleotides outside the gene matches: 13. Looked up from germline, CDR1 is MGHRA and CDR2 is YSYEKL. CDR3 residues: CASSQGIGAGCGETQYF. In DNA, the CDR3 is TGCGCCAGCAGCCAAGGGATCGGAGCGGGATGCGGCGAGACCCAGTACTTC.

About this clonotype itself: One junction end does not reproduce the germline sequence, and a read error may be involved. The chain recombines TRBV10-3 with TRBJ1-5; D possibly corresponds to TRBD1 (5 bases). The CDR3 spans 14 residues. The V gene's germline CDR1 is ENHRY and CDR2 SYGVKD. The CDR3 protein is CASSAGAGTWPQHF. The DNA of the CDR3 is TGTGCCAGCAGTGCCGGGGCAGGCACATGGCCCCAGCATTTT.

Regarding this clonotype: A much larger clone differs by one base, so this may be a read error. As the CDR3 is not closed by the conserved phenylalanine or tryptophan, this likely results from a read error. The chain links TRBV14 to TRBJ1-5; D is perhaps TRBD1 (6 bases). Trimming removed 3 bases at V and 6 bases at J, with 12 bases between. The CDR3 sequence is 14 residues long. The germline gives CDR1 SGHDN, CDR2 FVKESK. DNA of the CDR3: TGTGCCAGCAGCCATGGGGGGCTGGGTCAGCCCCAGCATTCT. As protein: CASSHGGLGQPQHS.

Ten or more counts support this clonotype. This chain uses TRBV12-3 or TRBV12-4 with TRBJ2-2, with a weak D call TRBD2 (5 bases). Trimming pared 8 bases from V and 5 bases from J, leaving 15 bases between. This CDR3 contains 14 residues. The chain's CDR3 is CASSASGGTGELFF. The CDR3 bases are TGTGCCAGCTCCGCCAGCGGAGGAACCGGGGAGCTGTTTTTT.

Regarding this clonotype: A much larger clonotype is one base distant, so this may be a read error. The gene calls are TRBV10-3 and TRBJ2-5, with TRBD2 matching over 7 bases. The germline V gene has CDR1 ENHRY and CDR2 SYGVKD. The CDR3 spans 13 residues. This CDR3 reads CAICESTSKTQYF. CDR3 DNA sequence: TGTGCCATCTGTGAGTCGACTAGCAAGACCCAGTACTTC.

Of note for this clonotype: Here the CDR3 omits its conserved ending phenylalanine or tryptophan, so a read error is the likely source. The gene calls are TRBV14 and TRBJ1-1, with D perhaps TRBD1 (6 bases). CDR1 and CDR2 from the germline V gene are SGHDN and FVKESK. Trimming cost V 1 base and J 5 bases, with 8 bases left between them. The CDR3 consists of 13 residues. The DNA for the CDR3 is TGTGCCAGCAGCCAAGTAGGGGGGACTGAAGCTTTCTCT. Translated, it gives CASSQVGGTEAFS.

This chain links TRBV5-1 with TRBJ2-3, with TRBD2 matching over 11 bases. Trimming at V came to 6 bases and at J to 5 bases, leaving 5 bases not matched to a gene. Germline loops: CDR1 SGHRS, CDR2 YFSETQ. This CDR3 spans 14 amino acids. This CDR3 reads CASTLGLAGDTQYF. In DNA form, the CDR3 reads TGCGCCAGCACCCTAGGACTAGCGGGAGATACGCAGTATTTT.

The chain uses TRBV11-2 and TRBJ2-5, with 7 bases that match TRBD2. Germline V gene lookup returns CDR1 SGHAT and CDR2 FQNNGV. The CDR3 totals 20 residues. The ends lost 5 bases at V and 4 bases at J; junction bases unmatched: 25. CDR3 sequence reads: CASSLSGMLSSGGVVETQYF. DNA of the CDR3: TGTGCCAGCAGCCTATCTGGGATGTTATCTAGCGGAGGGGTCGTAGAGACCCAGTACTTC.

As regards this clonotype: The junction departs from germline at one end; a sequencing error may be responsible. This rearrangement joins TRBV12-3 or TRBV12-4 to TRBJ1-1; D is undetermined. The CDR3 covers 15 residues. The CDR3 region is CASTLAVGGNTEAFF. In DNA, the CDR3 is TGTGCCAGCACTTTAGCCGTCGGTGGGAACACTGAAGCTTTCTTT.

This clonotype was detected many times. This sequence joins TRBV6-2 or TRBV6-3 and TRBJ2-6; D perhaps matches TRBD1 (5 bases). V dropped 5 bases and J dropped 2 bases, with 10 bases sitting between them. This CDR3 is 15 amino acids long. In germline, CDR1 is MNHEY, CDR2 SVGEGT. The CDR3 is CASSLQGPGANVLTF. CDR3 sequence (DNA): TGTGCCAGCAGTCTCCAGGGCCCTGGGGCCAACGTCCTGACTTTC.